This TCR beta chain is from a study of OX40 agonist ivuxolimab in advanced cancers. Across the whole study: Patients received ivuxolimab, an intravenous treatment, every 2 weeks at 0.01 to 10 mg/kg. Study observations and caveats: In general, CD8+ T cells held more expanded clones than CD4+ did, on average.

Using immunoSEQ multiplex PCR, the repertoire was profiled, and TCRdb retains in-frame clones only, with some absent. The sample shows fewer than 85,000 clones, around 90% of them seen only once. Peripheral blood came from all dose cohorts at three timepoints. The CDR3 spans 14 residues. Unmatched junction bases numbered 8, after V lost 7 bases and J lost 7 bases. Germline V lookup: CDR1 SGHNT, CDR2 YYREEE (reference sequence). Details on this clone: Antigen unknown.

This TCR came from an adult with an advanced solid tumor such as melanoma, head and neck, liver or kidney cancer. This rearrangement joins TRBV5-4 to TRBJ2-1; the match to TRBD2 covers 10 bases. The source material was CD4+ or CD8+ T cells sorted from blood, sampled in a trial of the OX40 agonist ivuxolimab. The CDR3 reads CASQKAGGRNEQFF. Here the CDR3 DNA reads TGTGCCAGCCAAAAAGCGGGAGGGAGGAATGAGCAGTTCTTC. Based on the CDR3 plus reference TRBV5-4 and TRBJ2-1, the full variable domain is ETGVTQSPTHLIKTRGQQVTLRCSSQSGHNTVSWYQQALGQGPQFIFQYYREEENGRGNFPPRFSGLQFPNYSSELNVNALELDDSALYLCASQKAGGRNEQFFGPGTRLTVL.